The TCR beta chain described here comes from a study of T cell changes during pregnancy in multiple sclerosis (dated by TCRdb to between 2017 and 2020). The study in broad terms: The study examined how the T cell repertoire changed over the course of pregnancy in women with multiple sclerosis.

A word on this clone: This receptor's antigen is unknown. Per-base quality was not reported, and no clone a single base away is much larger than it.

The library came from the immunoSEQ multiplex PCR assay. TCRdb re-hosts the immuneACCESS table, in-frame sequences only. Its copies lack some clones; in the studies checked, an unresolved V gene accounts for under half of them, and the cause for the rest is not known. The sample table records 20,000 or so clones; about 92% of these occur just once. Under 10% of the sample rests with the top ten. From its cysteine to its phenylalanine, the CDR3 spans 13 amino acids. The retained sequence is limited to the CDR3, 39 bases, with the frame set at the first base. As encoded in the germline V gene, CDR1 is SGDLS while CDR2 is YYNGEE. The V and J ends are trimmed by 3 bases and 7 bases, leaving 13 bases between them.

The sequence was collected from a female donor in good health, enrolled as a control in a pregnancy study. The rearrangement combines TRBV9 with TRBJ1-2; TRBD1 might be the D gene, on 5 matching bases. The sample here was CD8+ T cells from peripheral blood mononuclear cells, taken in the third trimester of pregnancy. The nucleotides read TGTGCCAGCAGCGAGGGGTTACAGGTTGGCTACACCTTC. Its translation reads: CASSEGLQVGYTF.